The clone carrying this T cell receptor beta chain was counted a few times. This entry is derived from a study of T cell changes during pregnancy in multiple sclerosis. V lost 7 bases and J 10 bases, leaving 16 bases between the germline ends. The CDR3 runs to 12 residues. CDR1 is MGHRA, CDR2 YSYEKL, per germline. Here immunoSEQ multiplex PCR was the method, and the copy in TCRdb shows in-frame clones only, minus some. The sample holds about 67,000 clones, around 90% seen once. The sequencing here drew on peripheral blood, taken after pregnancy. This receptor was obtained from a female donor with multiple sclerosis, enrolled in a pregnancy study. This chain uses TRBV4-1 with TRBJ1-1; D is unresolved. This chain's CDR3 is CASTFPTNTAFF. The CDR3 DNA follows: TGCGCCAGCACTTTCCCAACTAACACAGCTTTCTTT.